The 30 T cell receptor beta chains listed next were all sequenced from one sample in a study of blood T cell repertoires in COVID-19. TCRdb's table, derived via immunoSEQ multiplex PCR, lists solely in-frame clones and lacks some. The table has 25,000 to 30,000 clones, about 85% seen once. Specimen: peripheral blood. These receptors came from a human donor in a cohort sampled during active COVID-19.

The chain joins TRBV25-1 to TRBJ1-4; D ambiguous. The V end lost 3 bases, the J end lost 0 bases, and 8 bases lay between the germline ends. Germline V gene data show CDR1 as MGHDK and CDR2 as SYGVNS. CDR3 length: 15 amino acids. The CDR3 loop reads CASSESRTTNEKLFF. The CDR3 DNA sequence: TGTGCCAGCAGTGAGTCCAGGACAACTAATGAAAAACTGTTTTTT.

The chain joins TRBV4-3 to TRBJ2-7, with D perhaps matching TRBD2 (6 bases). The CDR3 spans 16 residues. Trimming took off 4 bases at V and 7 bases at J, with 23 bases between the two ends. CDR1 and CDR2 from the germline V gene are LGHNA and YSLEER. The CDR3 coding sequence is TGCGCCAGCAGCCTCCGGGATTTTAATTTTGGGGGGGAGCAGTACTTC. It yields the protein CASSLRDFNFGGEQYF.

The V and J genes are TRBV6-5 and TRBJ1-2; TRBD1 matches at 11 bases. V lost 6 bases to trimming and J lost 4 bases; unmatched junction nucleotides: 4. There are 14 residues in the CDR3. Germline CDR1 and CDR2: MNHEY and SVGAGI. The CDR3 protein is CASSLGTGGYGYTF. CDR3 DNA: TGTGCCAGCAGCCTTGGGACAGGGGGCTATGGCTACACCTTC.

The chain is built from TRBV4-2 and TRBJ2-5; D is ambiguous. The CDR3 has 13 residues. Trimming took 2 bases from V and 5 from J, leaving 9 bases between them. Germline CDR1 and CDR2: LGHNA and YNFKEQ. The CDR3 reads CASSQRVVETQYF. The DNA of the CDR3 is TGTGCCAGCAGCCAACGCGTTGTGGAGACCCAGTACTTC.

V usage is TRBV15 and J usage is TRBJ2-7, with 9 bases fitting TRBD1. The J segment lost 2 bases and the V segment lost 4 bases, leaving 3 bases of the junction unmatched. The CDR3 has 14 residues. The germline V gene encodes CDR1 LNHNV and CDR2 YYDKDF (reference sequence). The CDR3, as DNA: TGTGCCACCAGCACCGGGACAGGGACCTACGAGCAGTACTTC. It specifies CATSTGTGTYEQYF.

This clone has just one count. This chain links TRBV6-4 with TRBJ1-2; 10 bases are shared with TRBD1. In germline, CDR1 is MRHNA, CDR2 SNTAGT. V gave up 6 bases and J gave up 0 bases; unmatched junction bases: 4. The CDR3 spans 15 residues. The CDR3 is CASRKGTGANYGYTF. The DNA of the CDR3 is TGTGCCAGCAGAAAGGGGACAGGGGCTAACTATGGCTACACCTTC.

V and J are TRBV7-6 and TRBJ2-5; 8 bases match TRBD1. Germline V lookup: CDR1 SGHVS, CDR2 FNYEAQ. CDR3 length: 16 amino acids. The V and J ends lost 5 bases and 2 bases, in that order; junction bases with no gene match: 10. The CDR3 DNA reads TGTGCCAGCAGCGTAGGACAGGGTTGGGGACAAGAGACCCAGTACTTC. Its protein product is CASSVGQGWGQETQYF.

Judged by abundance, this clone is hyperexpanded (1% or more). Written as DNA, the CDR3 is TGTGCCAGCAGCCCGGGGACAGCCTTCGGCTACACCTTC. This gives the protein CASSPGTAFGYTF. The chain employs TRBV5-4 and TRBJ1-2; 7 bases match TRBD1. This CDR3 is built from 13 residues. Per germline, CDR1 SGHNT and CDR2 YYREEE (reference sequence). The V gene end was trimmed by 4 bases and the J gene end by 8 bases; junction bases not matched to a gene: 8.

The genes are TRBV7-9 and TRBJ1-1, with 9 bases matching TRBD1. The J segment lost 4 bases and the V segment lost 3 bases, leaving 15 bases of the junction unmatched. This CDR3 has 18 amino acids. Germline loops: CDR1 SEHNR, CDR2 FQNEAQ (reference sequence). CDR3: CASSLTTGGPLRSTEAFF. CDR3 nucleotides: TGTGCCAGCAGCTTGACGACAGGGGGTCCTCTTAGAAGCACTGAAGCTTTCTTT.

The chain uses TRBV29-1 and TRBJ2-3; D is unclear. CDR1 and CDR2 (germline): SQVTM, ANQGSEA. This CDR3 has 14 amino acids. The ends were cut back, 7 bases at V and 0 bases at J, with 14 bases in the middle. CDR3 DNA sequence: TGCAGCGCTGTGGCAGACTCTAGCACAGATACGCAGTATTTT. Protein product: CSAVADSSTDTQYF.

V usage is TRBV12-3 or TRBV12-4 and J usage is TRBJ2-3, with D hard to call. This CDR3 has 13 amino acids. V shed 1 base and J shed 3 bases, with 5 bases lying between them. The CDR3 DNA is TGTGCCAGCAGTTTAGACTGGACAGATACGCAGTATTTT. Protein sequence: CASSLDWTDTQYF.

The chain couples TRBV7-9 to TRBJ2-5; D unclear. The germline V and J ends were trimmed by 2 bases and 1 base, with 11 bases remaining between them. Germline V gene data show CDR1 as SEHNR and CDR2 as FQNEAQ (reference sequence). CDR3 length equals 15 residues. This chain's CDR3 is CASSLLTSTQETQYF. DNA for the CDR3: TGTGCCAGCAGCTTACTCACAAGTACCCAAGAGACCCAGTACTTC.

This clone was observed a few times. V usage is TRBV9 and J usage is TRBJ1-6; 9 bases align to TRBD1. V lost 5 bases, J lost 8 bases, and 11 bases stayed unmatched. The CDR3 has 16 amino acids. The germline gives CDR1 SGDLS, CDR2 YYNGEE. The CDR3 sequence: CASSQNVDRGDSPLHF. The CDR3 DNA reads TGTGCCAGCAGTCAGAACGTCGACAGGGGGGATTCACCCCTCCACTTT.

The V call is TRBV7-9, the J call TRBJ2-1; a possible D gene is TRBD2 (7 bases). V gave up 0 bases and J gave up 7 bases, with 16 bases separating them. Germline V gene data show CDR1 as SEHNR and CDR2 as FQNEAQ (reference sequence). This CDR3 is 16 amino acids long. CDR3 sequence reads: CASSLADGGGKNEQFF. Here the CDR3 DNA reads TGTGCCAGCAGCTTAGCGGATGGCGGGGGCAAGAATGAGCAGTTCTTC.

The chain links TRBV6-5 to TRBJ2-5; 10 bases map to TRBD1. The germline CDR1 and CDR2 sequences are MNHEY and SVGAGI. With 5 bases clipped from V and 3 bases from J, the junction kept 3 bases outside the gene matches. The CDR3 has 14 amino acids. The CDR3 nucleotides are TGTGCCAGCAGTACTGGGACAGGGGAAGAGACCCAGTACTTC. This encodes CASSTGTGEETQYF.

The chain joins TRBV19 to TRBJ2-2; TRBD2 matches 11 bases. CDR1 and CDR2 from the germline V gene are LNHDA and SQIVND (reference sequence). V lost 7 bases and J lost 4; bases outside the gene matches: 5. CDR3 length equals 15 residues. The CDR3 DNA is TGTGCCAGTAATAGCGGGGGGGCTGGCACCGGGGAGCTGTTTTTT. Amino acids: CASNSGGAGTGELFF.

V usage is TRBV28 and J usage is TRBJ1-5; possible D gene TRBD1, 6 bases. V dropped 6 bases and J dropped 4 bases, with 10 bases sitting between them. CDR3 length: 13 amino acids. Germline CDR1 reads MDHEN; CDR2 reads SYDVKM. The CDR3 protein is CASRLQGNQPQHF. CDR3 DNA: TGTGCCAGCAGGCTACAGGGTAATCAGCCCCAGCATTTT.

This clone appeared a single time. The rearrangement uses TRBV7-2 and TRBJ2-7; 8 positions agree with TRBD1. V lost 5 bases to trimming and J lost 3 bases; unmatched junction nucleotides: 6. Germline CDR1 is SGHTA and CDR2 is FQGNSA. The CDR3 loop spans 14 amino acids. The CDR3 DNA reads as TGTGCCAGCAGCACACAGGGGGGAAACTACGAGCAGTACTTC. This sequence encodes CASSTQGGNYEQYF.

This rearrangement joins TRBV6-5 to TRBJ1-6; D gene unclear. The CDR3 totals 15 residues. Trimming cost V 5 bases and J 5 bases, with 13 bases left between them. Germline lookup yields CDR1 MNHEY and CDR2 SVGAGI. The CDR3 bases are TGTGCCAGCAGTCCTCTGCCCTCGGATAATTCACCCCTCCACTTT. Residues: CASSPLPSDNSPLHF.

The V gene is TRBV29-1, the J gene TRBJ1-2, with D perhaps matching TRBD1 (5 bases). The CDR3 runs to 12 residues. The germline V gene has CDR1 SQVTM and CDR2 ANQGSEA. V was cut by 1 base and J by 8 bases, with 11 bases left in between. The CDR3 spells CSVEGRVQGYTF. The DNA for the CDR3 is TGCAGCGTTGAAGGCAGGGTTCAGGGCTACACCTTC. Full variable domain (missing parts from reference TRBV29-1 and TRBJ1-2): SAVISQKPSRDICQRGTSLTIQCQVDSQVTMMFWYRQQPGQSLTLIATANQGSEATYESGFVIDKFPISRPNLTFSTLTVSNMSPEDSSIYLCSVEGRVQGYTFGSGTRLTVV.

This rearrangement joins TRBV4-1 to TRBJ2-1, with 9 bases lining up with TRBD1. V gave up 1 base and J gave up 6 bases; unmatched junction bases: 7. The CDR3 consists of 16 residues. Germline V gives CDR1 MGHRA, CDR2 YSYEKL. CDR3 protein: CASSQGRDREANEQFF. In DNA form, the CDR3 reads TGCGCCAGCAGCCAAGGCCGGGACAGGGAGGCCAATGAGCAGTTCTTC.

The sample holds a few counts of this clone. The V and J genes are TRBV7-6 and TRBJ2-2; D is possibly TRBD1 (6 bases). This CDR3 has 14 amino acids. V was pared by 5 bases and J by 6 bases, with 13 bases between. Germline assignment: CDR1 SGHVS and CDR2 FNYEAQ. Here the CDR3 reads CASSNPTGSGELFF. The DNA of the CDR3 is TGTGCCAGCAGCAACCCAACAGGGTCCGGGGAGCTGTTTTTT.

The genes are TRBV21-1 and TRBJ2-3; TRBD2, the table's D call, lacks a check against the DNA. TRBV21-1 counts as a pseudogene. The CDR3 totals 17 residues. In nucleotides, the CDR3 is TGTGCCAGCAGCAAAGCCCCAGGAGGACTCCTGGGGGATACGCAGTATTTT. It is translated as CASSKAPGGLLGDTQYF.

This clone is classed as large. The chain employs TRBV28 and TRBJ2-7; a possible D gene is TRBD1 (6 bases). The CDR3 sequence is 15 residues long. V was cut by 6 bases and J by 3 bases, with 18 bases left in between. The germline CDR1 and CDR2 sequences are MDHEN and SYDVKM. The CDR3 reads CASRYGDTNVYEQYF. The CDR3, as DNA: TGTGCCAGCAGGTACGGGGACACCAATGTCTACGAGCAGTACTTC.

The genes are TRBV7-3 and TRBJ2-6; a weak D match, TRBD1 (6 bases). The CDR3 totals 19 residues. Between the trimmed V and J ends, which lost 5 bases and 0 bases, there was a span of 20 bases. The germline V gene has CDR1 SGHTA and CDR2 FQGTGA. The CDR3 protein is CASSPPGTTGSSGANVLTF. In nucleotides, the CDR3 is TGTGCCAGCAGCCCACCCGGGACAACCGGATCCTCTGGGGCCAACGTCCTGACTTTC.

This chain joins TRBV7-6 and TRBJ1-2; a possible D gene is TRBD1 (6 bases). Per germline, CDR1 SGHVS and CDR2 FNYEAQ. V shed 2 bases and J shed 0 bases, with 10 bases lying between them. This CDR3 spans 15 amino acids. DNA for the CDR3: TGTGCCAGCAGCTTAACGACAGGAGCTAACTATGGCTACACCTTC. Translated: CASSLTTGANYGYTF.

Here the CDR3 reads CASRLTTDTQYF. CDR3 nucleotide sequence: TGTGCCAGCAGACTTACGACAGATACGCAGTATTTT. J is TRBJ2-3 and V is TRBV7-2, with D unclear. Germline values: CDR1 SGHTA, CDR2 FQGNSA. The CDR3 consists of 12 residues. V lost 6 bases and J lost 3, with 7 bases in between.

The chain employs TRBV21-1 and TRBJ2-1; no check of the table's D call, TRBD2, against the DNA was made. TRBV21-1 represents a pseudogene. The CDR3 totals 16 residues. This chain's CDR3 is CASSKVRAGAKGEQFF. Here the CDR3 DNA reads TGTGCCAGCAGCAAAGTTAGAGCGGGGGCCAAGGGTGAGCAGTTCTTC.

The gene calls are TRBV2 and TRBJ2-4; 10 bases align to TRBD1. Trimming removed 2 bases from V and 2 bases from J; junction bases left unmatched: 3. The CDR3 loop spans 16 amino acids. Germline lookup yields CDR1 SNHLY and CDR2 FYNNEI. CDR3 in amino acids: CASSEWTGGTKNIQYF. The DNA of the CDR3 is TGTGCCAGCAGTGAATGGACAGGGGGGACCAAAAACATTCAGTACTTC.

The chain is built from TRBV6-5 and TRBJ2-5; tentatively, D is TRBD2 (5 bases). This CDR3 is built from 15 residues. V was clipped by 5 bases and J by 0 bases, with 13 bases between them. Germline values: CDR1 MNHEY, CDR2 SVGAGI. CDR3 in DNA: TGTGCCAGCAGTCCTGGACTCACGTACCAAGAGACCCAGTACTTC. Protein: CASSPGLTYQETQYF.